These 10 T cell receptor beta chains share one sample of origin, sequenced in a study of cytomegalovirus exposure and HLA in healthy donors. 60 Vbeta and 13 Jbeta primers were used in PCR. The assay was immunoSEQ multiplex PCR, and TCRdb's table has in-frame clones only and misses some. Altogether 120,000 to 150,000 clones are present, around 79% being singletons, with the ten largest covering 1.5% to 2%. Sequencing used PBMCs. The receptors shown here come from a woman in her thirties in good health and CMV-seronegative.

This chain links TRBV10-3 with TRBJ1-6, with 8 bases identical to TRBD1. V was pared by 2 bases and J by 9 bases, with 6 bases of the junction left unmatched. CDR3 length: 15 amino acids. Germline V gives CDR1 ENHRY, CDR2 SYGVKD. The CDR3 nucleotides are TGTGCCATCAGTGAGACCCTGACAGGGGCTTCACCCCTCCACTTT. This encodes CAISETLTGASPLHF.

This chain connects TRBV7-9 to TRBJ2-3; D perhaps matches TRBD2 (6 bases). Trimming stripped 6 bases from V and 2 bases from J, with 12 bases between. CDR3 size: 14 residues. Germline V CDR1 and CDR2: SEHNR, FQNEAQ (reference sequence). The CDR3 bases are TGTGCCAGCAGTTACCGGGACTTCACAGATACGCAGTATTTT. It specifies CASSYRDFTDTQYF. Variable domain in full (rest from reference TRBV7-9 and TRBJ2-3): DTGVSQNPRHKITKRGQNVTFRCDPISEHNRLYWYRQTLGQGPEFLTYFQNEAQLEKSRLLSDRFSAERPKGSFSTLEIQRTEQGDSAMYLCASSYRDFTDTQYFGPGTRLTVL.

The chain employs TRBV7-3 and TRBJ2-3; 10 bases line up with TRBD2. The CDR3 totals 17 residues. V lost 1 base, J lost 3 bases, and 7 bases stayed unmatched. In germline, CDR1 is SGHTA, CDR2 FQGTGA. The CDR3 here is CASSLMSLAGATDTQYF. The CDR3, as DNA: TGTGCCAGCAGCTTAATGTCTCTAGCGGGGGCAACAGATACGCAGTATTTT.

This chain connects TRBV7-2 to TRBJ2-3; 9 bases agree with TRBD2. The CDR3 totals 16 residues. The V gene's germline CDR1 is SGHTA and CDR2 FQGNSA. V shed 6 bases and J 4 bases; nucleotides not matched to a gene: 11. DNA for the CDR3: TGTGCCAGCAGGCTCCAGGGACTAGCTCGCGCAGATACGCAGTATTTT. As protein: CASRLQGLARADTQYF.

The rearrangement uses TRBV7-3 and TRBJ2-1, with 7 bases fitting TRBD2. From germline, CDR1 is SGHTA and CDR2 FQGTGA. V shed 3 bases, J shed 9 bases, and the junction held 11 bases outside the gene matches. The CDR3 has 15 amino acids. CDR3 region: CASSLGGFISSEQFF. The DNA for the CDR3 is TGTGCCAGCAGCTTGGGAGGGTTCATCTCTAGTGAGCAGTTCTTC.

This sequence joins TRBV5-1 and TRBJ1-1, with D tentatively TRBD1 (5 bases). The CDR3 is 13 residues long. V shed 2 bases and J shed 5 bases, with 10 bases lying between them. In germline, CDR1 is SGHRS, CDR2 YFSETQ. The CDR3 here is CASSFPGKTEAFF. CDR3 DNA sequence: TGCGCCAGCAGCTTTCCAGGGAAAACTGAAGCTTTCTTT. Filled out from reference TRBV5-1 and TRBJ1-1, the complete variable domain reads KAGVTQTPRYLIKTRGQQVTLSCSPISGHRSVSWYQQTPGQGLQFLFEYFSETQRNKGNFPGRFSGRQFSNSRSEMNVSTLELGDSALYLCASSFPGKTEAFFGQGTRLTVV.

The V call is TRBV6-5, the J call TRBJ1-4, with D possibly being TRBD1 (5 bases). Germline V CDR1 and CDR2: MNHEY, SVGAGI. There are 13 residues in the CDR3. Trimming shortened V by 8 bases and J by 8 bases, and 15 bases separated the two germline ends. CDR3 sequence reads: CASATGRVEKLFF. The CDR3 DNA follows: TGTGCCAGCGCTACGGGCAGGGTAGAAAAACTGTTTTTT.

CDR3 in DNA: TGCGCCAGCAGTGAGCCCCGTCCGAATCAGCCCCAGCATTTT. It translates to CASSEPRPNQPQHF. The V call is TRBV10-2, the J call TRBJ1-5; D unresolved. The CDR3 has 14 residues. V gave up 2 bases and J gave up 4 bases, with 9 bases separating them. Germline lookup yields CDR1 WSHSY and CDR2 SAAADI.

The rearrangement links TRBV19 to TRBJ2-3, with 8 bases aligning to TRBD2. This CDR3 comprises 15 residues. The V gene end was trimmed by 4 bases and the J gene end by 4 bases; junction bases not matched to a gene: 7. Germline values: CDR1 LNHDA, CDR2 SQIVND (reference sequence). The DNA for the CDR3 is TGTGCCAGTAGTACCCCCTCGGGGGGGGCAGATACGCAGTATTTT. It yields the protein CASSTPSGGADTQYF.

The rearrangement joins TRBV19 to TRBJ2-3, with 15 bases fitting TRBD2. Germline CDR1 is LNHDA and CDR2 is SQIVND (reference sequence). CDR3 size: 19 residues. With V trimmed by 7 bases and J by 2 bases, 13 bases remained unmatched. The CDR3 reads CASTQLGTSGGRTTDTQYF. CDR3 in DNA: TGTGCCAGTACCCAACTCGGGACTAGCGGGGGGCGGACCACAGATACGCAGTATTTT.